This is a list of T cell receptor beta chains from one sample in a study of T cell responses to AZD1222 COVID-19 vaccine. Only in-frame clones appear in the TCRdb table, and some are missing; sequencing was by immunoSEQ multiplex PCR. The sample includes around 73,000 clones, approximately 89% of them seen just once. This sample comprised peripheral blood, obtained 28 days after the second AZD1222 dose. Receptor source: an adult who received the AZD1222 COVID-19 vaccine. Each CDR3 is given without its conserved first and last residue. Fields, in order: V gene, D gene, CDR3 protein. A D gene is named only where the DNA matches it firmly.

TRBV2 NA ASTWGGNQPQH
TRBV5-1 TRBD1 ASSPGQGVGNEQF
TRBV6-1 NA ASSEYSLVVLENKNIQY
TRBV5-4 NA ASSLENDEKLF
TRBV28 NA ASSPTGRGNQPQH
TRBV4-1 TRBD2 ASSQEGSSGAAYNEQF
TRBV18 NA ASSPRLPYEQY
TRBV9 TRBD2 ASSVEGGRADTQY
TRBV11-2 TRBD2 ASSLVSSGANSQETQY
TRBV15 TRBD2 ATSTSTGGAYEQY
TRBV18 NA ASSPGAGSPLH